The present T cell receptor beta chain was sequenced within a study of T cell responses to AZD1222 COVID-19 vaccine. Overall study: Second-dose intervals near 4 or 12 weeks were combined.

Of note for this clone: What it binds is not known.

Germline V gene data show CDR1 as WNHNN and CDR2 as SYGVQD (reference sequence). The CDR3 sequence is 20 residues long. V was pared by 0 bases and J by 3 bases, with 27 bases between. Measured with immunoSEQ multiplex PCR; TCRdb has only the in-frame clones, and not every one. The repertoire holds 55,000 to 70,000 clones, around 80% seen once, with roughly an eighth in the top ten. General study results and limits: Baseline seropositivity occurred in only 5 or 6 AZD1222 recipients.

This TCR came from an adult in good health. The chain uses TRBV10-1 and TRBJ2-7; maybe TRBD1 (7 bases). Sequencing was performed on peripheral blood, taken on day 0 of AZD1222 vaccination. The CDR3 DNA reads as TGCGCCAGCAGTGAGTCCCGATGGGGGGTACCCGGGACAGCCAACTACGAGCAGTACTTC. It specifies CASSESRWGVPGTANYEQYF.